This TCR beta chain was captured by sequencing in a study of T cells in Graves' hyperthyroidism and ophthalmopathy. Across the study: Specimen type is peripheral blood, collected at initial diagnosis prior to any treatment.

With a duration under 2 months, the hyperthyroidism was newly diagnosed in patients aged 18 to 65. Exclusion criteria comprised uncontrolled infection, other autoimmune disease, pregnancy or lactation. Thyroid ultrasound, orbital computed tomography, clinical symptoms, and serum thyroxine and TRAb underpinned diagnoses. The V end was cut by 6 bases, the J end by 0 bases, with 11 bases between. The CDR3 has 15 amino acids. Germline-derived CDR1 and CDR2 are SNHLY and FYNNEI. This clonotype has only a few counts. Amplified TCR beta CDR3 regions derived from RNA transcripts. HTBI primers were used for first-round RT-PCR of the TCR CDR3. From the multiplex PCR reads, TCRdb called clonotypes with MiXCR, one entry per CDR3 protein. The table has around 340,000 distinct CDR3 sequences, approximately 15% seen once.

Sequences were obtained from blood. The chain recombines TRBV2 with TRBJ1-4; possibly TRBD1 for D (5 bases). The clonotype comes from a woman younger than 45 with Graves' hyperthyroidism. The CDR3 loop reads CASSRQIATNEKLFF. The CDR3, as DNA: TGTGCCAGCAGCAGACAGATTGCAACTAATGAAAAACTGTTTTTT.